The clone carrying this T cell receptor beta chain came up once. This table comes from immunoSEQ multiplex PCR, and its TCRdb copy is limited to in-frame clones, with some not included. This sample has about 48,000 clones, with over 80% found just once. This sample was taken from a study of blood T cell repertoires in COVID-19. Germline CDR1 reads SGHTA; CDR2 reads FQGNSA. CDR3 length: 16 amino acids. V was cut by 4 bases and J by 0 bases, with 16 bases left in between. The sequence came from a man aged 65-85 years with acute or convalescent COVID-19. The V call is TRBV7-2, the J call TRBJ2-7, with D possibly matching TRBD2 (6 bases). The sequencing input was peripheral blood. The CDR3 DNA follows: TGTGCCAGCAGCTCCAGGTCGGGGAGGCCCTCCTACGAGCAGTACTTC. This translates into CASSSRSGRPSYEQYF.